This is a list of T cell receptor beta chains from one sample in a study of blood T cells in healthy people across ages. TCRdb independently ran MiXCR on the 5' RACE reads; one entry per CDR3 protein. The table shows some 880,000 distinct CDR3 sequences, with roughly 35% occurring only once. Sequenced: blood. All receptors derive from a man aged 18 to 30 in good health. Both conserved end residues are part of each CDR3. A D gene is named only where the DNA matches it firmly. The listing skips clone size in some rows; elsewhere it reads once, few, many or a size class.

clone size: .
D gene: .
V gene: TRBV29-1
CDR3 length: 11
J gene: TRBJ1-4
CDR3 protein: CSVEIGEKLFF
CDR3 DNA: TGCAGCGTTGAGATAGGTGAAAAACTGTTTTTT

clone size: .
D gene: .
V gene: TRBV7-2
CDR3 length: 15
J gene: TRBJ1-5
CDR3 protein: CASKSGSRSNQPQHF
CDR3 DNA: TGTGCTAGCAAGTCGGGGTCTCGGAGCAATCAGCCCCAGCATTTT

clone size: .
D gene: .
V gene: TRBV12-5
CDR3 length: 13
J gene: TRBJ2-7
CDR3 protein: CASGLGRGDEQYF
CDR3 DNA: TGTGCTAGTGGCTTAGGCCGGGGCGATGAGCAGTACTTC

clone size: .
D gene: .
V gene: TRBV11-2
CDR3 length: 15
J gene: TRBJ2-7
CDR3 protein: CASSWGRSREYEQYF
CDR3 DNA: TGTGCCAGCAGCTGGGGACGCAGCAGGGAGTACGAGCAGTACTTC

clone size: .
D gene: .
V gene: TRBV24-1
CDR3 length: 15
J gene: TRBJ2-7
CDR3 protein: CATSGQDSSYNEQYF
CDR3 DNA: TGTGCCACCAGTGGTCAGGATAGCTCCTACAATGAGCAGTACTTC

clone size: few
D gene: .
V gene: TRBV20-1
CDR3 length: 16
J gene: TRBJ2-2
CDR3 protein: CSARAVGGANTGELFF
CDR3 DNA: TGCAGTGCTAGAGCTGTCGGCGGGGCAAACACCGGGGAGCTGTTTTTT

clone size: few
D gene: .
V gene: TRBV5-5
CDR3 length: 14
J gene: TRBJ2-3
CDR3 protein: CASRPRGNTDTQYF
CDR3 DNA: TGTGCCAGCAGACCCAGGGGAAACACAGATACGCAGTATTTT

clone size: many
D gene: .
V gene: TRBV12-3/TRBV12-4
CDR3 length: 11
J gene: TRBJ1-1
CDR3 protein: CASSLGREAFF
CDR3 DNA: TGTGCCAGCAGTTTAGGCAGGGAAGCTTTCTTT

clone size: .
D gene: .
V gene: TRBV20-1
CDR3 length: 11
J gene: TRBJ2-1
CDR3 protein: CSTWGDETQFF
CDR3 DNA: TGCAGCACTTGGGGTGATGAGACCCAGTTCTTC

clone size: .
D gene: .
V gene: TRBV6-5
CDR3 length: 18
J gene: TRBJ2-7
CDR3 protein: CASSYPTSGTRTYNEQYF
CDR3 DNA: TGTGCCAGCAGTTACCCGACGTCCGGGACACGGACCTACAATGAGCAGTACTTC

clone size: .
D gene: .
V gene: TRBV7-2
CDR3 length: 17
J gene: TRBJ1-5
CDR3 protein: CASSLGGSYYSNQPQHF
CDR3 DNA: TGTGCCAGCAGCTTAGGTGGCAGTTATTATAGCAATCAGCCCCAGCATTTT

clone size: .
D gene: .
V gene: TRBV6-2/TRBV6-3
CDR3 length: 12
J gene: TRBJ2-3
CDR3 protein: CASSRGLGTQYF
CDR3 DNA: TGTGCCAGCAGTCGAGGACTGGGTACGCAGTATTTT

clone size: few
D gene: .
V gene: TRBV7-2
CDR3 length: 15
J gene: TRBJ1-1
CDR3 protein: CASSPDRLRGTEAFF
CDR3 DNA: TGTGCCAGCAGCCCCGATCGACTGAGGGGCACTGAAGCTTTCTTT

clone size: .
D gene: TRBD1
V gene: TRBV7-8
CDR3 length: 16
J gene: TRBJ2-1
CDR3 protein: CASSHLAGGGVNEQFF
CDR3 DNA: TGTGCCAGCAGCCACCTCGCAGGGGGCGGTGTCAATGAGCAGTTCTTC

clone size: few
D gene: .
V gene: TRBV20-1
CDR3 length: 13
J gene: TRBJ1-4
CDR3 protein: CSAREVEDGKLFF
CDR3 DNA: TGCAGTGCTAGAGAGGTCGAGGATGGAAAACTGTTTTTT

clone size: .
D gene: .
V gene: TRBV20-1
CDR3 length: 16
J gene: TRBJ2-5
CDR3 protein: CSARGSNPLAPATQYF
CDR3 DNA: TGCAGTGCTAGAGGTTCCAATCCACTGGCACCGGCGACCCAGTACTTC

clone size: many
D gene: .
V gene: TRBV5-8
CDR3 length: 14
J gene: TRBJ2-1
CDR3 protein: CASSFPGFHNEQFF
CDR3 DNA: TGTGCCAGCAGCTTTCCAGGGTTCCACAATGAGCAGTTCTTC

clone size: many
D gene: .
V gene: TRBV25-1
CDR3 length: 13
J gene: TRBJ2-1
CDR3 protein: CASSESGVDEQFF
CDR3 DNA: TGTGCCAGCAGTGAGTCCGGGGTCGATGAGCAGTTCTTC

clone size: many
D gene: .
V gene: TRBV20-1
CDR3 length: 17
J gene: TRBJ1-2
CDR3 protein: CSARDVQATPARYGYTF
CDR3 DNA: TGCAGTGCTAGAGATGTGCAAGCGACGCCAGCCCGCTATGGCTACACCTTC

clone size: few
D gene: .
V gene: TRBV7-6
CDR3 length: 16
J gene: TRBJ2-1
CDR3 protein: CASSLISAPVNNEQFF
CDR3 DNA: TGTGCCAGCAGCTTAATAAGTGCACCGGTGAACAATGAGCAGTTCTTC

clone size: .
D gene: .
V gene: TRBV7-9
CDR3 length: 15
J gene: TRBJ1-4
CDR3 protein: CASSSNRVANEKLFF
CDR3 DNA: TGTGCCAGCAGCTCCAACAGGGTTGCTAATGAAAAACTGTTTTTT

clone size: few
D gene: .
V gene: TRBV5-8
CDR3 length: 16
J gene: TRBJ2-2
CDR3 protein: CASSPDTSLDTGELFF
CDR3 DNA: TGTGCCAGCAGCCCCGATACTAGCTTGGACACCGGGGAGCTGTTTTTT

clone size: .
D gene: .
V gene: TRBV20-1
CDR3 length: 15
J gene: TRBJ1-4
CDR3 protein: CSAFQFGKSDGKLFF
CDR3 DNA: TGCAGTGCTTTCCAGTTCGGGAAGTCTGATGGAAAACTGTTTTTT

clone size: .
D gene: .
V gene: TRBV20-1
CDR3 length: 14
J gene: TRBJ2-5
CDR3 protein: CSARVRHSQETQYF
CDR3 DNA: TGCAGTGCTAGAGTGAGGCACAGTCAAGAGACCCAGTACTTC

clone size: many
D gene: TRBD1
V gene: TRBV11-1
CDR3 length: 13
J gene: TRBJ1-5
CDR3 protein: CASSTGGGQPQHF
CDR3 DNA: TGTGCCAGCAGCACAGGGGGCGGGCAGCCCCAGCATTTT

clone size: .
D gene: TRBD2
V gene: TRBV7-9
CDR3 length: 16
J gene: TRBJ2-1
CDR3 protein: CASSLGPSGGLMPQFF
CDR3 DNA: TGTGCCAGCAGCTTAGGGCCTAGCGGGGGGTTGATGCCCCAGTTCTTC

clone size: .
D gene: .
V gene: TRBV6-1
CDR3 length: 15
J gene: TRBJ2-7
CDR3 protein: CASSEVRKIAYEQYF
CDR3 DNA: TGTGCCAGCAGTGAAGTCAGGAAAATTGCCTACGAGCAGTACTTC

clone size: .
D gene: TRBD1
V gene: TRBV7-9
CDR3 length: 15
J gene: TRBJ1-2
CDR3 protein: CASSATGGTNYGYTF
CDR3 DNA: TGTGCCAGCAGCGCTACAGGGGGGACGAACTATGGCTACACCTTC